Listed below are T cell receptor beta chains from one sample, sequenced in a study of graft-versus-host responses after intestinal transplantation. Only in-frame clones appear in the TCRdb table, and some are missing; sequencing was by immunoSEQ multiplex PCR. The sample lists 85,000 to 90,000 clones; 80% to 85% were seen once. For these receptors, no antigen is known. The sample was unstimulated CD8+ T cells sorted from spleen or lymph node cells, taken before intestinal transplant. The source of these receptors is a human donor who received an intestinal transplant. Both conserved end residues are part of each CDR3. A D gene is named only where the DNA matches it firmly. The listing skips clone size in some rows; elsewhere it reads once, few, many or a size class.

size: .
J: TRBJ2-3
V: TRBV6-5
D: .
DNA: TGTGCCAGCAGGAAAACAGGGTGGGGCACAGATACGCAGTATTTT
CDR3: CASRKTGWGTDTQYF

size: .
J: TRBJ1-6
V: TRBV5-1
D: .
DNA: TGCGCCAGCAAGACGAGGCAGTGGCCTTCACCCCTCCACTTT
CDR3: CASKTRQWPSPLHF

size: .
J: TRBJ2-7
V: TRBV28
D: .
DNA: TGTGCCAGCGCGGACTCAGCCTACGAGCAGTACTTC
CDR3: CASADSAYEQYF

size: .
J: TRBJ2-7
V: TRBV6-6
D: TRBD2
DNA: TGTGCCAGCAGTGGGCATGCGGGGGTCGAGCAGTACTTC
CDR3: CASSGHAGVEQYF

size: .
J: TRBJ2-7
V: TRBV14
D: .
DNA: TGTGCCAGCAGCCAAAGTGGGAGCTCCTACGAGCAGTACTTC
CDR3: CASSQSGSSYEQYF

size: .
J: TRBJ2-3
V: TRBV5-1
D: TRBD2
DNA: TGCGCCAGCAGCTTGGACCCCCTGACTAGCGGGAGAACAGATACGCAGTATTTT
CDR3: CASSLDPLTSGRTDTQYF

size: .
J: TRBJ2-2
V: TRBV4-2
D: .
DNA: TGTGCCAGCAGCCAAGACTCCCTCGGGGTTACGAACACCGGGGAGCTGTTTTTT
CDR3: CASSQDSLGVTNTGELFF

size: .
J: TRBJ2-2
V: TRBV2
D: .
DNA: TGTGCCAGCAGTGGACTAGGGGGAGTCGGGGAGCTGTTTTTT
CDR3: CASSGLGGVGELFF

size: few
J: TRBJ2-7
V: TRBV27
D: TRBD2
DNA: TGTGCCAGCAGTTTTAGCGGGATAGGCTACGAGCAGTACTTC
CDR3: CASSFSGIGYEQYF

size: .
J: TRBJ1-5
V: TRBV19
D: .
DNA: TGTGCCAGTAGACCTACAAGGAAATCAATTCAGCCCCAGCATTTT
CDR3: CASRPTRKSIQPQHF

size: .
J: TRBJ1-1
V: TRBV15
D: .
DNA: TGTGCCACCAGCAGATACCTTGTCCGGGAGACTGAAGCTTTCTTT
CDR3: CATSRYLVRETEAFF

size: .
J: TRBJ2-7
V: TRBV11-2
D: .
DNA: TGTGCCAGCAGCTTAGCCTGGGGGGATTACGAGCAGTACTTC
CDR3: CASSLAWGDYEQYF

size: .
J: TRBJ2-7
V: TRBV29-1
D: TRBD1
DNA: TGCAGCGTTGGCGGGTATACGAGACAGGGGATCGTAAACTACGAGCAGTACTTC
CDR3: CSVGGYTRQGIVNYEQYF

size: .
J: TRBJ2-3
V: TRBV5-1
D: TRBD2
DNA: TGCGCCAGCAGCTTGCTAGCGGGGGGAGATACGCAGTATTTT
CDR3: CASSLLAGGDTQYF

size: .
J: TRBJ2-1
V: TRBV7-9
D: TRBD1
DNA: TGTGCCAGCAGGTCCGGGACAGGGCGCAATGAGCAGTTCTTC
CDR3: CASRSGTGRNEQFF

size: .
J: TRBJ1-2
V: TRBV19
D: .
DNA: TGTGCCAGTAGTATTCCCAGGATTCTAGGTAACTATGGCTACACCTTC
CDR3: CASSIPRILGNYGYTF

size: .
J: TRBJ2-7
V: TRBV5-1
D: .
DNA: TGCGCCAGCAGCTTGGCTGGGGCCATCAGCTACGAGCAGTACTTC
CDR3: CASSLAGAISYEQYF

size: .
J: TRBJ2-3
V: TRBV6-1
D: TRBD1
DNA: TGTGCCAGCAGCTCACAGGGGGCGACAGATACGCAGTATTTT
CDR3: CASSSQGATDTQYF

size: .
J: TRBJ2-7
V: TRBV14
D: .
DNA: TGTGCCAGCAGCCCAGGGTACGAGCAGTACTTC
CDR3: CASSPGYEQYF

size: few
J: TRBJ2-3
V: TRBV10-1
D: TRBD2
DNA: TGCGCCAGCAGTCGACTAGCCACAGATACGCAGTATTTT
CDR3: CASSRLATDTQYF

size: .
J: TRBJ1-1
V: TRBV7-9
D: .
DNA: TGTGCCAGCAGCACCCAGCCCGAAGCTTTCTTT
CDR3: CASSTQPEAFF

size: .
J: TRBJ1-4
V: TRBV2
D: .
DNA: TGTGCCAGCAGCGACCACCTGGTCGGGGAAAAACTGTTTTTT
CDR3: CASSDHLVGEKLFF

size: .
J: TRBJ2-3
V: TRBV6-4
D: .
DNA: TGTGCCAGCAGTGTGGATCCGCGCACAGATACGCAGTATTTT
CDR3: CASSVDPRTDTQYF

size: .
J: TRBJ2-1
V: TRBV7-9
D: .
DNA: TGTGCCAGCAGCTTAATGGGCGGGGAGGCCCTGATCGAGCAGTTCTTC
CDR3: CASSLMGGEALIEQFF

size: .
J: TRBJ2-5
V: TRBV29-1
D: TRBD2
DNA: TGCAGCGTTGGGCTAGCGGGGGGAGAGGAGACCCAGTACTTC
CDR3: CSVGLAGGEETQYF

size: .
J: TRBJ1-2
V: TRBV6-5
D: .
DNA: TGTGCCAGCAGTTACGGGGGGGCCTATGGCTACACCTTC
CDR3: CASSYGGAYGYTF

size: .
J: TRBJ2-7
V: TRBV2
D: .
DNA: TGTGCCAGCAGTCCCTGGGGGGGGACATACTCCTACGAGCAGTACTTC
CDR3: CASSPWGGTYSYEQYF

size: few
J: TRBJ2-1
V: TRBV11-2
D: .
DNA: TGTGCCAGCACCTGGACTGAGGGGGGCCGGGACAATGAGCAGTTCTTC
CDR3: CASTWTEGGRDNEQFF

size: .
J: TRBJ2-7
V: TRBV14
D: .
DNA: TGTGCCAGCAGCCCTAGTAAGAACTACGAGCAGTACTTC
CDR3: CASSPSKNYEQYF

size: .
J: TRBJ1-4
V: TRBV2
D: .
DNA: TGTGCCACCAGACAGCCTTTTAATGAAAAACTGTTTTTT
CDR3: CATRQPFNEKLFF

size: .
J: TRBJ1-5
V: TRBV2
D: .
DNA: TGTGCCAGCAGTGAAGCGGGAGTATACAATCAGCCCCAGCATTTT
CDR3: CASSEAGVYNQPQHF

size: .
J: TRBJ2-3
V: TRBV25-1
D: TRBD2
DNA: TGTGCCAGCAGTGATCTCTCCTTCGGGGGGGGGCGGACAGATACGCAGTATTTT
CDR3: CASSDLSFGGGRTDTQYF

size: .
J: TRBJ2-5
V: TRBV4-1
D: .
DNA: TGCGCCAGCAGCCAAGGTCATCACGGGGGTTACGAGTACCAAGAGACCCAGTACTTC
CDR3: CASSQGHHGGYEYQETQYF

size: once
J: TRBJ2-1
V: TRBV4-1
D: .
DNA: TGCGCCAGCAGCCAATCTTGGGCAGAGAGAAAGGGGACCCTTTACAATGAGCAGTTCTTC
CDR3: CASSQSWAERKGTLYNEQFF

size: .
J: TRBJ2-7
V: TRBV14
D: .
DNA: TGTGCCAGCAGCCAAGGGTGCCACTTATGGTTCTACGAGCAGTACTTC
CDR3: CASSQGCHLWFYEQYF

size: .
J: TRBJ1-4
V: TRBV11-2
D: .
DNA: TGTGCCAGCAGCCCCCAAAGGGACCGGAATGAAAAACTGTTTTTT
CDR3: CASSPQRDRNEKLFF

size: few
J: TRBJ2-2
V: TRBV9
D: .
DNA: TGTGCCAGCAGCGTAGGCGGTTGGGGGGCCGGGGAGCTGTTTTTT
CDR3: CASSVGGWGAGELFF

size: few
J: TRBJ2-1
V: TRBV27
D: .
DNA: TGTGCCAGCAGTTCGGGACTCTGGGGGAACTACAATGAGCAGTTCTTC
CDR3: CASSSGLWGNYNEQFF

size: .
J: TRBJ2-7
V: TRBV15
D: .
DNA: TGTGCCACCAGCAGAGGTTCGGTCCCCTCCTACGAGCAGTACTTC
CDR3: CATSRGSVPSYEQYF

size: .
J: TRBJ2-1
V: TRBV19
D: TRBD2
DNA: TGTGCCAGTCGCGGGGGGGCCGGGAATGAGCAGTTCTTC
CDR3: CASRGGAGNEQFF

size: .
J: TRBJ1-2
V: TRBV10-3
D: TRBD1
DNA: TGTGCCATCAGTGGGGGACAGGGGCCTGCTAACTATGGCTACACCTTC
CDR3: CAISGGQGPANYGYTF

size: .
J: TRBJ2-1
V: TRBV4-1
D: .
DNA: TGCGCCAGCAGCCAAGGGACTGGAGACAATGAGCAGTTCTTC
CDR3: CASSQGTGDNEQFF